This T cell receptor beta chain was recovered during a study of T cell changes during pregnancy in multiple sclerosis. TCRdb's table, derived via immunoSEQ multiplex PCR, lists solely in-frame clones and lacks some. The sample has over 65,000 clones; roughly nine tenths are singletons. V shed 5 bases, J shed 1 base, and the junction held 9 bases outside the gene matches. This CDR3 is 16 amino acids long. The germline gives CDR1 SEHNR, CDR2 FQNEAQ (reference sequence). The chain links TRBV7-9 to TRBJ2-3; the match to TRBD1 covers 7 bases. The sequencing used peripheral blood, collected in the first trimester of pregnancy. The sequence derives from a female donor with multiple sclerosis, enrolled in a pregnancy study. CDR3: CASSPGRGRGTDTQYF. For the CDR3, the DNA is TGTGCCAGCAGCCCAGGAAGGGGGCGCGGCACAGATACGCAGTATTTT.